This T cell receptor beta chain emerged from a study of PD-1 blockade in mismatch repair-deficient tumors. Across the whole study: Patients had 11 to 13 mismatch repair-deficient cancer types and were previously treated and progressing.

The method was immunoSEQ multiplex PCR; TCRdb's version includes in-frame clones alone and lacks a portion of them. The table lists approximately 100,000 clones, 82% of them singletons. Every patient had mismatch repair deficiency by PCR or immunohistochemistry. Overall study results and limits: Tumor-resident clones, often undetectable pretreatment in blood, expanded then contracted after pembrolizumab.

This clone was observed a few times. Its antigen is as yet unknown. The source material was peripheral blood, sampled 36 weeks after starting pembrolizumab. The clonotype was recovered from an adult with mismatch repair-deficient cancer.

For the CDR3, the DNA is TGTGCCTGGAGTGCGGGGCAGGGAGGAAACACCATATATTTT. Encoded protein: CAWSAGQGGNTIYF. The V and J genes are TRBV30 and TRBJ1-3; tentatively, D is TRBD1 (5 bases). V dropped 1 base and J dropped 4 bases, with 11 bases sitting between them. Germline CDR1 and CDR2: GTSNPN and SVGIG (reference sequence). The CDR3 loop spans 14 amino acids.